The 20 T cell receptor beta chains given below trace back to one sample, sequenced in a study of T cells in Graves' hyperthyroidism and ophthalmopathy. Using RNA transcripts as the source, TCR beta CDR3 regions were amplified. First-round RT-PCR of the TCR CDR3 relied on the HTBI primer set. One entry per CDR3 protein, called by TCRdb with MiXCR from the multiplex PCR reads. The sample shows hundreds of thousands of distinct CDR3 sequences, more than 14% of them seen only once. The sequencing sample was made of blood. All receptors come from a woman aged 45 to 65 with Graves' ophthalmopathy.

This clonotype occurred many times. The rearrangement joins TRBV4-2 to TRBJ1-1; weak D call: TRBD1 (6 bases). Looked up from germline, CDR1 is LGHNA and CDR2 is YNFKEQ. This CDR3 comprises 13 residues. Trimming left V 6 bases short and J 4 bases short, with 12 bases between. The CDR3 loop reads CASRGEGGTEAFF. In DNA, the CDR3 is TGTGCCAGCAGGGGAGAAGGGGGCACTGAAGCTTTCTTT.

This clonotype was observed many times. The rearrangement uses TRBV27 and TRBJ1-5; a weak D match, TRBD1 (6 bases). The CDR3 is 15 residues long. V lost 2 bases, J lost 1 base, and 9 bases lay in between. Germline loops: CDR1 MNHEY, CDR2 SMNVEV (reference sequence). CDR3 residues: CASSLSRGSNQPQHF. CDR3 DNA sequence: TGTGCCAGCAGTTTAAGCAGGGGAAGCAATCAGCCCCAGCATTTT.

This clonotype has at least ten counts. The chain employs TRBV7-8 and TRBJ2-5; 9 bases map to TRBD2. CDR1 and CDR2 (germline): SGHVS, FQNEAQ. This CDR3 region has 18 residues. V was pared by 8 bases and J by 5 bases, with 21 bases of the junction left unmatched. The CDR3 sequence: CASGNIGVAGVGWETQYF. In DNA form, the CDR3 reads TGTGCCAGCGGAAACATTGGGGTAGCGGGAGTGGGGTGGGAGACCCAGTACTTC.

This clonotype occurred a few times. Since no conserved phenylalanine or tryptophan closes the CDR3, a read error is the likely cause. The J gene is TRBJ1-5, the V gene TRBV27; unclear D gene. Germline V lookup: CDR1 MNHEY, CDR2 SMNVEV (reference sequence). The V end lost 5 bases, the J end lost 3 bases, and 14 bases lay between the germline ends. This CDR3 is built from 15 residues. CDR3 region: CASSPNWGVNQPQHL. The CDR3 DNA sequence: TGTGCCAGCAGTCCAAACTGGGGTGTCAATCAGCCCCAGCATCTT.

This clonotype appeared a few times. The rearrangement joins TRBV7-3 to TRBJ2-1; 13 positions agree with TRBD2. The CDR3 contains 18 residues. Unmatched junction bases numbered 9, after V lost 5 bases and J lost 2 bases. Germline loops: CDR1 SGHTA, CDR2 FQGTGA. The CDR3: CASSPRTSGRIAYNEQFF. The CDR3 DNA is TGTGCCAGCAGCCCGAGGACTAGCGGGAGAATCGCCTACAATGAGCAGTTCTTC.

This clonotype has a count of ten or more. V usage is TRBV6-2 or TRBV6-3 and J usage is TRBJ2-3; 9 bases match TRBD2. The CDR3 runs 15 residues. Germline CDR1 and CDR2: MNHEY and SVGEGT. Trimming removed 7 bases from V and 2 bases from J; junction bases left unmatched: 7. CDR3 in amino acids: CASMPSGAYTDTQYF. CDR3 sequence (DNA): TGTGCCAGCATGCCTAGCGGGGCCTACACAGATACGCAGTATTTT.

The table lists this clonotype with many counts. The rearrangement links TRBV5-1 to TRBJ2-1, with no clear D. V was pared by 4 bases and J by 0 bases, with 11 bases between. The CDR3 is 15 amino acids. The V gene's germline CDR1 is SGHRS and CDR2 YFSETQ. The CDR3 here is CASSPGPGSYNEQFF. The CDR3 coding sequence is TGCGCCAGCAGCCCCGGGCCGGGCTCCTACAATGAGCAGTTCTTC.

This clonotype showed up many times. V usage is TRBV7-9 and J usage is TRBJ2-5; 7 positions match TRBD2. CDR1 SEHNR and CDR2 FQNEAQ come from the germline V gene (reference sequence). The junction had 10 bases not matched to a gene; V was cut back by 4 bases and J by 2 bases. The CDR3 has 16 amino acids. This CDR3 is CASSYGGRHTQETQYF. DNA of the CDR3: TGTGCCAGCAGCTACGGGGGGAGACATACACAAGAGACCCAGTACTTC. The variable domain in full, with the rest retrieved from reference TRBV7-9 and TRBJ2-5, is DTGVSQNPRHKITKRGQNVTFRCDPISEHNRLYWYRQTLGQGPEFLTYFQNEAQLEKSRLLSDRFSAERPKGSFSTLEIQRTEQGDSAMYLCASSYGGRHTQETQYFGPGTRLLVL.

This clonotype came up many times. V gene TRBV28 combines with J gene TRBJ2-5; TRBD2 matches 10 bases. CDR1 and CDR2 from the germline V gene are MDHEN and SYDVKM. V was clipped by 6 bases and J by 5 bases; unmatched bases: 12. The CDR3 runs to 16 residues. In nucleotides, the CDR3 is TGTGCCAGCAGGGGACCTAGCGGGAGCGGTCGGGAGACCCAGTACTTC. This gives the protein CASRGPSGSGRETQYF.

There are many counts of this clonotype. This sequence joins TRBV24-1 and TRBJ2-2; the D is unclear. V lost 1 base and J 1 base, leaving 15 bases between the germline ends. The CDR3 is 18 residues long. CDR1 KGHDR and CDR2 SFDVKD come from the germline V gene. The CDR3 is CATSDFGYGSQNTGELFF. In DNA form, the CDR3 reads TGTGCCACCAGTGATTTTGGCTACGGATCCCAGAACACCGGGGAGCTGTTTTTT.

This chain links TRBV12-3 or TRBV12-4 with TRBJ2-7, with D maybe TRBD1 (6 bases). The length of the CDR3 is 13 residues. Trimming removed 7 bases from V and 0 bases from J, with 10 bases in between. The DNA for the CDR3 is TGTGCCAGCATGGGACATAGCTCCTACGAGCAGTACTTC. Translated, it gives CASMGHSSYEQYF.

This sequence joins TRBV10-3 and TRBJ2-3; TRBD2 matches 10 bases. Germline V gene data show CDR1 as ENHRY and CDR2 as SYGVKD. CDR3 length equals 14 residues. V gave up 4 bases and J gave up 4 bases; unmatched junction bases: 2. This CDR3 is CAISASGSPDTQYF. The CDR3 coding sequence is TGTGCCATCAGTGCTAGCGGGAGCCCAGATACGCAGTATTTT.

There are a few counts of this clonotype. The V gene is TRBV9, the J gene TRBJ2-7; D is uncertain. Germline V gives CDR1 SGDLS, CDR2 YYNGEE. V was pared by 0 bases and J by 2 bases, with 9 bases between. The CDR3 loop spans 14 amino acids. The CDR3 protein is CASSVVGETYEQYF. CDR3 sequence (DNA): TGTGCCAGCAGCGTAGTCGGAGAGACCTACGAGCAGTACTTC.

This clonotype has at least ten counts. The chain is built from TRBV7-2 and TRBJ1-5; D not certain. CDR3 length: 14 residues. V lost 4 bases and J 9 bases, leaving 16 bases between the germline ends. Per germline, CDR1 SGHTA and CDR2 FQGNSA. Here the CDR3 DNA reads TGTGCCAGCAGCTGGACCCGGGGAAGTGGGCCCCAGCATTTT. Translating it yields CASSWTRGSGPQHF.

This clonotype was picked up a small number of times. The chain joins TRBV10-3 to TRBJ1-2, with D hard to call. Germline V gene data show CDR1 as ENHRY and CDR2 as SYGVKD. V shed 0 bases and J shed 4 bases, with 9 bases lying between them. The CDR3 runs 14 residues. The CDR3 coding sequence is TGTGCCATCAGTGAGTCGGGCGGATTCTATGGCTACACCTTC. Encoded protein: CAISESGGFYGYTF.

This clonotype has only a few counts. V is TRBV5-1 and J is TRBJ2-3; possible D gene TRBD1, 6 bases. Trimming cost V 3 bases and J 1 base, with 12 bases left between them. The CDR3 runs to 15 residues. Germline CDR1 and CDR2: SGHRS and YFSETQ. The CDR3 sequence is CASSWYTGRTDTQYF. DNA for the CDR3: TGCGCCAGCAGCTGGTACACAGGGCGCACAGATACGCAGTATTTT.

About this clonotype itself: A much larger clone sits a single nucleotide away, making a read error possible. V gene TRBV9 combines with J gene TRBJ2-7; 12 nucleotides line up with TRBD2. Looked up from germline, CDR1 is SGDLS and CDR2 is YYNGEE. This CDR3 region has 15 residues. DNA of the CDR3: TGTGCCGGCAGCGAGAGACTAGCGGGAGTTAGCGAGCAGTACTTC. Its translation is CAGSERLAGVSEQYF.

There are a few counts of this clonotype. V usage is TRBV27 and J usage is TRBJ1-1; 8 positions agree with TRBD1. This CDR3 is 14 amino acids long. Germline V gene lookup returns CDR1 MNHEY and CDR2 SMNVEV (reference sequence). The trim removed 5 bases at V and 4 bases at J, leaving 6 bases unmatched. In DNA, the CDR3 is TGTGCCAGCAGTATCCTACAGGGGGTCACTGAAGCTTTCTTT. Translation: CASSILQGVTEAFF.

The chain employs TRBV24-1 and TRBJ2-3, with D possibly being TRBD2 (5 bases). The length of the CDR3 is 17 residues. CDR1 and CDR2 (germline): KGHDR, SFDVKD. The V end lost 11 bases, the J end lost 0 bases, and 23 bases lay between the germline ends. Written as DNA, the CDR3 is TGTGCCATCGAAAACCCTAGGGAGTTGGCTAGCACAGATACGCAGTATTTT. Amino acid sequence: CAIENPRELASTDTQYF.

This clonotype has ten or more counts. V usage is TRBV4-1 and J usage is TRBJ2-5; D unresolved. V dropped 1 base and J dropped 1 base, with 10 bases sitting between them. The CDR3 totals 15 residues. In germline, CDR1 is MGHRA, CDR2 YSYEKL. The CDR3 DNA sequence: TGCGCCAGCAGCCAAGCGGCGACACCCCAAGAGACCCAGTACTTC. This gives the protein CASSQAATPQETQYF.